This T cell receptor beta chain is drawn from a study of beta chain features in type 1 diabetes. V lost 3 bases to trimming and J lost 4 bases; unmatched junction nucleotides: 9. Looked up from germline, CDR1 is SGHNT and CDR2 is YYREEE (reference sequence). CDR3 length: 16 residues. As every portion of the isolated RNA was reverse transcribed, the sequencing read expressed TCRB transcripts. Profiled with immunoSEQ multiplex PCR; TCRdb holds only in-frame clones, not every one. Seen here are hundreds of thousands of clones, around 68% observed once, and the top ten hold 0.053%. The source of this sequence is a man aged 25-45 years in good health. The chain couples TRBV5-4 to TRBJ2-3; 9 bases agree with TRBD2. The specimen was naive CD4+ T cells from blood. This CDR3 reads CASSSLAGSVPDTQYF. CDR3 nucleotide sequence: TGTGCCAGCAGCTCCCTAGCGGGGAGTGTTCCAGATACGCAGTATTTT. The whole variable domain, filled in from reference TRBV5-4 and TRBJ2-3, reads ETGVTQSPTHLIKTRGQQVTLRCSSQSGHNTVSWYQQALGQGPQFIFQYYREEENGRGNFPPRFSGLQFPNYSSELNVNALELDDSALYLCASSSLAGSVPDTQYFGPGTRLTVL.